This TCR beta chain was sequenced during a study of immune evolution from preneoplasia to lung adenocarcinoma. Profiled with immunoSEQ multiplex PCR; TCRdb holds only in-frame clones, not every one. Of 5,000 to 6,500 clones listed, around four fifths are singletons. Germline CDR1 is MDHEN and CDR2 is SYDVKM. CDR3 length equals 15 residues. V was trimmed by 8 bases and J by 4 bases, leaving 20 bases between them. This sequence originates from a person aged 65 to 85 with lung adenocarcinoma. The chain couples TRBV28 to TRBJ1-1; D might be TRBD1 (5 bases). Sample: FFPE adjacent normal lung tissue. CDR3 loop: CASGTGTNGFTEAFF. The CDR3 region has the DNA TGTGCCAGCGGAACCGGGACGAATGGTTTCACTGAAGCTTTCTTT.